The T cell receptor beta chain under discussion was sequenced for a study of somatic mutations in cytotoxic T cells in rheumatoid arthritis. General study results and limits: Clonality measured in CD8+ T cells did not differ significantly between rheumatoid arthritis patients and age-matched healthy controls. Within the rheumatoid arthritis patients, CD8+ clonality went up as age increased (Spearman r of about 0.49). The same was not true of the healthy controls.

Assay used: immunoSEQ multiplex PCR; TCRdb lists only in-frame clones, some missing. The data contain 20,000 or so clones, roughly 80% of them singletons. This CDR3 region has 16 residues. Germline loops: CDR1 SEHNR, CDR2 FQNEAQ (reference sequence). Trimming left V 1 base short and J 7 bases short, with 17 bases between. Of note for this clone: The antigen remains unidentified.

This receptor was taken from a woman aged 45-60 years in good health. This chain joins TRBV7-9 and TRBJ2-1; D unresolved. Sequencing used CD8+ T cells sorted from blood. CDR3 loop: CASSLGLGDKDNEQFF. In nucleotides, the CDR3 is TGTGCCAGCAGCTTAGGTCTAGGCGACAAAGATAATGAGCAGTTCTTC.